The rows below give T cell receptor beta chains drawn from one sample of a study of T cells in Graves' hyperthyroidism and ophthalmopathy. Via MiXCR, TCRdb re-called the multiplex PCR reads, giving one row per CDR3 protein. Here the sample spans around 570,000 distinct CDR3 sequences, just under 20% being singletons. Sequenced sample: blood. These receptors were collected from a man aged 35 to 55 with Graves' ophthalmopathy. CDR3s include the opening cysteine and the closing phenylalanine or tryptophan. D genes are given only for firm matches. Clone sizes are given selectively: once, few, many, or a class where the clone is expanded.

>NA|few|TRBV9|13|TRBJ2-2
TGTGCCGGATACGGACTGAACACCGGGGAGCTGTTTTTT
CAGYGLNTGELFF
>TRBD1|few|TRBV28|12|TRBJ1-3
TGTGCCAGCAAAGGGGGCGGAAACACCATATATTTT
CASKGGGNTIYF
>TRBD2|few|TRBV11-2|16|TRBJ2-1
TGCGCCAGCAGCCAAGATGAAGCGGGAGTAGGCAATGAGCAGTTCTTC
CASSQDEAGVGNEQFF
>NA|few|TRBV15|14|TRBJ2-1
TGTGCCACCAGCAGAGATGTGAGCTCCGTCACTCAGTTCTTC
CATSRDVSSVTQFF
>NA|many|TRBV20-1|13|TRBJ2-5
TGCAGTGCTCGACTCCGGGACCGAGAGACCCAGTACTTC
CSARLRDRETQYF
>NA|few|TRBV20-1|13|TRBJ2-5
TGCAGTGCTAGGACTAGTCCCCAAGAGACCCAGTACTTC
CSARTSPQETQYF
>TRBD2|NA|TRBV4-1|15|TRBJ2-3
TGCGCCAGCAGCCAAGGGGGCGGGGGGAAAGATACGCAGTATTTT
CASSQGGGGKDTQYF
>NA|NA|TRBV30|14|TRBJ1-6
TGTGCCTGGAGGTCGGGGATTAATAATTCACCCCTCCACTTT
CAWRSGINNSPLHF
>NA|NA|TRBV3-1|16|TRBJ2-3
TGTGCCAGCAGCCAAGTTGTACTCACCTCCCTTAATACGCAGTATTTT
CASSQVVLTSLNTQYF
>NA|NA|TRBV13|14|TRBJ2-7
TGTGCCAGCAGCCGACGGGACGGCCGATACGAGCAGTACTTC
CASSRRDGRYEQYF
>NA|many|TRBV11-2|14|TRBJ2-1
TGTGCCAGCAGCTTAGCCGCAGATTCTGGCGAGCAGTTCTTC
CASSLAADSGEQFF
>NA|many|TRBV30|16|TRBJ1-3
TGTGCCTGGAGTTTTGGGCAGGCTTACTCTGGAAACACCATATATTTT
CAWSFGQAYSGNTIYF
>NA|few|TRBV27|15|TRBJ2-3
TGTGCCAGCAGTCCCCACCCCCCCATCCCAGATACGCAGTATTTT
CASSPHPPIPDTQYF
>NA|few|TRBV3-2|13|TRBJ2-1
TGTGCCAGCAGCCAAGATTGTCCTTATGAGCAGTTCTTC
CASSQDCPYEQFF
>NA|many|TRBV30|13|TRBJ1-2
TGTGCCTGGAGTAGGACAGAATCATATGGCTACACCTTC
CAWSRTESYGYTF
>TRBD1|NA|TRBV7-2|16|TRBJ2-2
TGTGCCAGCAGCTCCGTGACAGGGGGCAGCCGCCGGGAGCTGTTTTTT
CASSSVTGGSRRELFF
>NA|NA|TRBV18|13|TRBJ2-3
TGTGCCAGCTCAGCAGCGGGCCTAGATACGCAGTATTTT
CASSAAGLDTQYF
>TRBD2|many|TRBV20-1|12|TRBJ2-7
TGCAGTGCTAGAAAACTAGCGAGGGAGCAGTACTTC
CSARKLAREQYF
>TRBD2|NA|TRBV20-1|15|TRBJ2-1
TGCAGTGCTAGAGATCTGCGCGGGAGTGGAAATGAGCAGTTCTTC
CSARDLRGSGNEQFF
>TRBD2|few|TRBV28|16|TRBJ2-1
TGTGCCAGCACCGAAAGCGGACTAGCCAATACCCATGAGCAGTTCTTC
CASTESGLANTHEQFF
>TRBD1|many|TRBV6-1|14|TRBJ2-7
TGTGCCAGCAGTGAAAGGGGACAGGTAGTTGAGCAGTACTTC
CASSERGQVVEQYF
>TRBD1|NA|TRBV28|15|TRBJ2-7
TGTGCCAGCAGCTCCCACCGGGACAGTGCTTACGAGCAGTACTTC
CASSSHRDSAYEQYF
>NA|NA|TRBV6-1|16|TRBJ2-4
TGTGCCAGCAGTCCCGTACCGGGACTAGCCAAAAACATTCAGTACTTC
CASSPVPGLAKNIQYF
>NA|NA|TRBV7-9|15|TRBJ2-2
TGTGCCAGCAGCGATACCGCGGTGTACACCGGGGAGCTGTTTTTT
CASSDTAVYTGELFF
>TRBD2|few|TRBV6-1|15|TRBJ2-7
TGTGCCAGCAGTCCCATAGCGGGTAGCTCCTACGAGCAGTACTTC
CASSPIAGSSYEQYF
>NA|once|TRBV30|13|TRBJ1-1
TGTGCCTGGAGTGTACTCCAAAGCACTGAAGCTTTCTTT
CAWSVLQSTEAFF
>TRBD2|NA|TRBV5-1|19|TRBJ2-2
TGCGCCAGCAGCTTCGGGACTAGCGGGAGAACGAGGAACACCGGGGAGCTGTTTTTT
CASSFGTSGRTRNTGELFF